The 21 T cell receptor beta chains in this list originate from one sample, sequenced in a study of blood T cell repertoires in COVID-19. Generated by immunoSEQ multiplex PCR, the TCRdb table keeps only in-frame clones and is missing some. The top ten hold about 8% of the sample, which has about 83,000 clones, more than 85% seen once. Sequenced sample: peripheral blood. The receptors stem from a man older than 75 with active or convalescent COVID-19.

This chain connects TRBV19 to TRBJ1-5; D is unclear. Germline loops: CDR1 LNHDA, CDR2 SQIVND (reference sequence). The CDR3 spans 13 residues. Trimming cost V 5 bases and J 3 bases, with 8 bases left between them. CDR3 residues: CASSPLANQPQHF. CDR3 DNA sequence: TGTGCCAGTAGTCCCTTAGCCAATCAGCCCCAGCATTTT. The entire variable domain, with the rest obtained from reference TRBV19 and TRBJ1-5, is as follows: DGGITQSPKYLFRKEGQNVTLSCEQNLNHDAMYWYRQDPGQGLRLIYYSQIVNDFQKGDIAEGYSVSREKKESFPLTVTSAQKNPTAFYLCASSPLANQPQHFGDGTRLSIL.

The V gene is TRBV28, the J gene TRBJ2-7; 9 nucleotides line up with TRBD1. CDR3 length equals 17 residues. The J segment lost 4 bases and the V segment lost 5 bases, leaving 15 bases of the junction unmatched. Germline-derived CDR1 and CDR2 are MDHEN and SYDVKM. CDR3 region: CASSAPGSGQGSYEQYV. In nucleotides, the CDR3 is TGTGCCAGCAGTGCACCCGGATCCGGACAGGGGTCTTACGAGCAGTACGTC.

The chain carries TRBV5-5 and TRBJ2-3; D might be TRBD1 (6 bases). V gave up 0 bases and J gave up 3 bases, with 14 bases separating them. CDR1 and CDR2 from the germline V gene are SGHKS and YYEKEE (reference sequence). The CDR3 spans 16 residues. CDR3 sequence: CASSLAGPGATDTQYF. In DNA form, the CDR3 reads TGTGCCAGCAGCTTGGCCGGGCCAGGGGCGACAGATACGCAGTATTTT.

This clone was found a few times. V gene TRBV6-1 combines with J gene TRBJ2-4, with 7 bases lining up with TRBD1. The V gene end was trimmed by 2 bases and the J gene end by 0 bases; junction bases not matched to a gene: 4. The CDR3 has 16 residues. CDR1 is MNHNS, CDR2 SASEGT, per germline. This CDR3 is CASSEPGGTAKNIQYF. As DNA, the CDR3 is TGTGCCAGCAGTGAACCAGGGGGAACAGCCAAAAACATTCAGTACTTC.

The genes are TRBV10-3 and TRBJ1-1, with D perhaps matching TRBD1 (6 bases). This CDR3 has 14 amino acids. With 2 bases removed from V and 3 bases from J, the gap between germline ends came to 10 bases. CDR1 ENHRY and CDR2 SYGVKD come from the germline V gene. CDR3 sequence (DNA): TGTGCCATCAGTGAGCGAGGGGGGGACACTGAAGCTTTCTTT. Its translation is CAISERGGDTEAFF.

The V call is TRBV10-3, the J call TRBJ2-3, with 7 bases matching TRBD2. The CDR3 sequence is 14 residues long. With V trimmed by 8 bases and J by 4 bases, 9 bases remained unmatched. Per the germline V gene, CDR1 is ENHRY and CDR2 is SYGVKD. DNA of the CDR3: TGTGCCATCGGGACCGGGGCGGGGGCAGATACGCAGTATTTT. It is translated as CAIGTGAGADTQYF.

The rearrangement links TRBV15 to TRBJ2-7, with D perhaps TRBD1 (5 bases). The CDR3 length is 12 residues. With 4 bases removed from V and 3 bases from J, the gap between germline ends came to 7 bases. CDR1 and CDR2 from the germline V gene are LNHNV and YYDKDF (reference sequence). The CDR3 is CATSIRDYEQYV. CDR3 sequence (DNA): TGTGCCACCAGCATCAGGGACTACGAGCAGTACGTC.

The chain employs TRBV19 and TRBJ1-2; D is unresolved. The CDR3 extends over 12 amino acids. The V end lost 2 bases, the J end lost 5 bases, and 6 bases lay between the germline ends. CDR1 and CDR2 from the germline V gene are LNHDA and SQIVND (reference sequence). The CDR3 sequence is CASSISGYGYTF. The CDR3 bases are TGTGCCAGTAGTATATCGGGGTATGGCTACACCTTC. Looking up the rest from reference TRBV19 and TRBJ1-2 gives the full variable domain: DGGITQSPKYLFRKEGQNVTLSCEQNLNHDAMYWYRQDPGQGLRLIYYSQIVNDFQKGDIAEGYSVSREKKESFPLTVTSAQKNPTAFYLCASSISGYGYTFGSGTRLTVV.

The chain combines TRBV19 with TRBJ2-2; maybe TRBD1 (6 bases). Germline-derived CDR1 and CDR2 are LNHDA and SQIVND (reference sequence). This CDR3 contains 17 residues. Trimming took 4 bases from V and 1 from J, leaving 16 bases between them. Here the CDR3 DNA reads TGTGCCAGTAGTACCTGGGGCAGGGGAAAGAACACCGGGGAGCTGTTTTTT. Its translation: CASSTWGRGKNTGELFF.

The chain links TRBV5-1 to TRBJ1-6; TRBD1 matches 7 bases. V lost 5 bases, J lost 5 bases, and 7 bases stayed unmatched. The germline CDR1 and CDR2 sequences are SGHRS and YFSETQ. The CDR3 consists of 15 residues. The CDR3: CASRVTGTDNSPLHF. The CDR3 DNA sequence: TGCGCCAGCAGAGTGACCGGGACAGATAATTCACCCCTCCACTTT.

The chain is built from TRBV7-8 and TRBJ1-5, with 7 bases fitting TRBD1. This CDR3 is built from 15 residues. The trim removed 4 bases at V and 5 bases at J, leaving 8 bases unmatched. Per germline, CDR1 SGHVS and CDR2 FQNEAQ. For the CDR3, the DNA is TGTGCCAGCAGCTCCCGGACAGGTAACCATCAGCCCCAGCATTTT. Residues: CASSSRTGNHQPQHF. The variable domain in full, completed from reference TRBV7-8 and TRBJ1-5, reads GAGVSQSPRYKVAKRGQDVALRCDPISGHVSLFWYQQALGQGPEFLTYFQNEAQLDKSGLPSDRFFAERPEGSVSTLKIQRTQQEDSAVYLCASSSRTGNHQPQHFGDGTRLSIL.

This clone appeared a few times. The V gene is TRBV5-4, the J gene TRBJ2-2, with 9 bases that match TRBD1. Per the germline V gene, CDR1 is SGHNT and CDR2 is YYREEE (reference sequence). J was trimmed by 5 bases and V by 4 bases; bases with no gene match: 12. The CDR3 sequence is 17 residues long. The CDR3: CASSPEGRDRVTGELFF. DNA for the CDR3: TGTGCCAGCAGCCCGGAGGGGCGGGACAGGGTAACCGGGGAGCTGTTTTTT.

This clone was counted between two and nine times. The chain employs TRBV27 and TRBJ1-5, with 10 bases that match TRBD1. V lost 6 bases to trimming and J lost 9 bases; unmatched junction nucleotides: 2. CDR1 is MNHEY, CDR2 SMNVEV, per germline (reference sequence). The CDR3 consists of 12 residues. CDR3: CASSDRGLPQHF. CDR3 nucleotide sequence: TGTGCCAGCAGCGACAGGGGGCTGCCCCAGCATTTT.

The gene calls are TRBV12-5 and TRBJ1-2; TRBD1 might be the D (5 bases). Per the germline V gene, CDR1 is LGHNT and CDR2 is FRNRAP. Trimming removed 1 base from V and 7 bases from J, with 16 bases in between. The CDR3 is 15 amino acids. The CDR3 reads CASGLAYQGNAGYTF. In DNA form, the CDR3 reads TGTGCTAGTGGTTTGGCCTATCAGGGAAATGCTGGCTACACCTTC.

Only one count was recorded for this clone. The rearrangement links TRBV19 to TRBJ1-2, with TRBD1 identical over 7 bases. CDR3 size: 12 residues. V shed 4 bases and J 4 bases; nucleotides not matched to a gene: 0. CDR1 and CDR2 from the germline V gene are LNHDA and SQIVND (reference sequence). The CDR3 spells CASSRTGYGYTF. The CDR3 coding sequence is TGTGCCAGTAGTAGGACAGGCTATGGCTACACCTTC.

This clone was picked up a small number of times. The CDR3: CASSLAGSDRTNYGYTF. The CDR3 DNA is TGCGCCAGCAGCTTGGCTGGTTCTGACAGGACGAACTATGGCTACACCTTC. V is TRBV5-1 and J is TRBJ1-2; D perhaps matches TRBD1 (6 bases). This CDR3 is built from 17 residues. The V gene lost 0 bases and the J gene lost 2 bases, with 17 bases spanning the gap. Germline assignment: CDR1 SGHRS and CDR2 YFSETQ.

The rearrangement links TRBV24-1 to TRBJ2-1; D perhaps matches TRBD2 (6 bases). This CDR3 region has 14 residues. Between the trimmed V and J ends, which lost 4 bases and 3 bases, there was a span of 9 bases. The germline gives CDR1 KGHDR, CDR2 SFDVKD. The CDR3 loop reads CATSEMGGYNEQFF. As DNA, the CDR3 is TGTGCCACCAGTGAGATGGGAGGCTACAATGAGCAGTTCTTC.

The rearrangement uses TRBV10-1 and TRBJ2-1; 7 bases align to TRBD1. This CDR3 spans 14 amino acids. V shed 4 bases, J shed 6 bases, and the junction held 6 bases outside the gene matches. The germline CDR1 and CDR2 sequences are WNHNN and SYGVQD (reference sequence). The chain's CDR3 is CASSADRDRNEQFF. In DNA, the CDR3 is TGCGCCAGCAGTGCCGACAGGGACCGCAATGAGCAGTTCTTC.

This chain joins TRBV5-1 and TRBJ2-7, with D possibly TRBD2 on 6 matching bases. The CDR3 covers 13 residues. Germline V CDR1 and CDR2: SGHRS, YFSETQ. The CDR3 DNA sequence: TGCGCCAGCAGCTTGGCCTACAAGACTAGTCCTGACGTC. It is translated as CASSLAYKTSPDV.

The CDR3 sequence is CASGYRAPSTDTQYF. The CDR3 coding sequence is TGTGCCAGCGGCTACAGGGCCCCTAGCACAGATACGCAGTATTTT. The chain carries TRBV11-3 and TRBJ2-3; perhaps TRBD1 as D (6 bases). The V end lost 8 bases, the J end lost 0 bases, and 15 bases lay between the germline ends. The CDR3 totals 15 residues. Germline loops: CDR1 SGHNT, CDR2 YENEEA.

This clone appeared once. This chain joins TRBV5-5 and TRBJ2-6, with D tentatively TRBD1 (6 bases). V lost 4 bases, J lost 2 bases, and 10 bases lay in between. Germline-derived CDR1 and CDR2 are SGHKS and YYEKEE (reference sequence). This CDR3 contains 15 residues. Written as DNA, the CDR3 is TGTGCCAGCAGCCGTTACAGGGCTGGGGCCAACGTCCTGACTTTC. It codes for CASSRYRAGANVLTF.